The entry that follows covers one TCR beta chain sequence. The entry originates in a study of blood T cell repertoires in COVID-19. As for the study in general: PBMCs, B-cell-depleted T cells, or T cells were the source of the cDNA or gDNA that made up the material.

Two consecutive negative NP/OP PCR tests, clearance, or resolved symptoms defined Cohort 3 recovery. The V gene lost 3 bases and the J gene lost 7 bases, with 10 bases spanning the gap. Germline V lookup: CDR1 LNHDA, CDR2 SQIVND (reference sequence). CDR3 size: 14 residues. This table comes from immunoSEQ multiplex PCR, and its TCRdb copy is limited to in-frame clones, with some not included. The sample has 250,000 to 350,000 clones; roughly nine tenths are singletons. The clonotype originates from a young woman who had recovered from COVID-19. The J gene is TRBJ1-6, the V gene TRBV19; D may be TRBD1 (6 bases). Sequenced input: PBMCs or T cells enriched from blood (not recorded which). The CDR3 bases are TGTGCCAGTAGTATCGCGCAGGGGAATTCACCCCTCCACTTT. Its translation: CASSIAQGNSPLHF.